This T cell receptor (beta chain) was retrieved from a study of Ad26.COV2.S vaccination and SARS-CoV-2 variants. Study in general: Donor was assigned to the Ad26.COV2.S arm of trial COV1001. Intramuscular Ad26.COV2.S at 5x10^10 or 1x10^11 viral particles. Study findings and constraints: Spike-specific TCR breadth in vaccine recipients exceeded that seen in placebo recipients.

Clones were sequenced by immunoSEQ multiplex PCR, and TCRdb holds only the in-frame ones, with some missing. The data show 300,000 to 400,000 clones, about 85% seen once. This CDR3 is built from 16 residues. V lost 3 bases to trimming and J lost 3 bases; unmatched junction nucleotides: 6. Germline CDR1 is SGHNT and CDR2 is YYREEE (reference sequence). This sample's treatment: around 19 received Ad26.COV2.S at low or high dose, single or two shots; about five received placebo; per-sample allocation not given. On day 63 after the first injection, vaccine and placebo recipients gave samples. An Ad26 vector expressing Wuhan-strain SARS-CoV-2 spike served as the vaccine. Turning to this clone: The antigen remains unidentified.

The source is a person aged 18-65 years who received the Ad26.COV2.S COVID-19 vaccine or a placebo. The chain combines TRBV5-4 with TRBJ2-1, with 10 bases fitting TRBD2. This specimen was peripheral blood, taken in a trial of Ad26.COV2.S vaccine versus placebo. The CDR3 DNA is TGTGCCAGCAGCTCCTTAGCGGGAGGAATCTACAATGAGCAGTTCTTC. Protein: CASSSLAGGIYNEQFF.